A single TCR beta chain is shown here with its context. Its antigen is not identified. These data originate in a study of CD8+ T cells in alopecia areata. Extraction of RNA preceded its reverse transcription into cDNA, which served as the sequencing template. The data were produced by immunoSEQ multiplex PCR, yet TCRdb's version contains in-frame clones alone and is incomplete. This table holds roughly 100,000 clones, around 50% found once. Germline V gives CDR1 SQVTM, CDR2 ANQGSEA. V lost 3 bases to trimming and J lost 10 bases; unmatched junction nucleotides: 6. The CDR3 totals 12 residues. Separation by sorting yielded CD4+ and CD8+ T cells from PBMCs. The study's findings and limits: It was less clear whether patients shared TCRs than it was in mice, possibly because of HLA. Higher clonality and more expanded CD8+ clones appeared in lesional than normal scalp. Scalp samples also yield sequences of resident alphabeta T cells from normal skin.

This receptor was identified in a human donor in good health. The chain joins TRBV29-1 to TRBJ1-2, with 9 bases lining up with TRBD1. Sequenced: CD4+ T cells sorted from blood. In DNA form, the CDR3 reads TGCAGCGTTGATCGACAGGGGGTTGACTACACCTTC. Its translation: CSVDRQGVDYTF.